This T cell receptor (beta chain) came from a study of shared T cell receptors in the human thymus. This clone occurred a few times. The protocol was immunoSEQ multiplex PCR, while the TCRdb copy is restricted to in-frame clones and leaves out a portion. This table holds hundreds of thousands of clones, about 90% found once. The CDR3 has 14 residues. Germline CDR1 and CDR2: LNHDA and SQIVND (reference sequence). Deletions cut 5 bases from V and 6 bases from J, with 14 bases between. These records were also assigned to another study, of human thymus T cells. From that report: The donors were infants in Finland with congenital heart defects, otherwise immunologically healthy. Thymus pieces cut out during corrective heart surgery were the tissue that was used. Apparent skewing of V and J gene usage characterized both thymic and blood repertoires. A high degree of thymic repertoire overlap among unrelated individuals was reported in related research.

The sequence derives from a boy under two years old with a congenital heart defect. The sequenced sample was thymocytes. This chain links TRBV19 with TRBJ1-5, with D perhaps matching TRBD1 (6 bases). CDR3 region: CASSADRLGQPQHF. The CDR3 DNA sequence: TGTGCCAGTAGTGCCGACAGGCTCGGTCAGCCCCAGCATTTT. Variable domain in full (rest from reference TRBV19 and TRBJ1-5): DGGITQSPKYLFRKEGQNVTLSCEQNLNHDAMYWYRQDPGQGLRLIYYSQIVNDFQKGDIAEGYSVSREKKESFPLTVTSAQKNPTAFYLCASSADRLGQPQHFGDGTRLSIL.